These 6 T cell receptor beta chains were sequenced from one sample in a study of T cell responses to AZD1222 COVID-19 vaccine. Clones were sequenced by immunoSEQ multiplex PCR, and TCRdb holds only the in-frame ones, with some missing. The sample shows roughly 150,000 clones, about nine tenths of them seen only once. The material sequenced was peripheral blood, taken on day 0 of AZD1222 vaccination. The receptors derive from an adult in good health.

The genes are TRBV5-1 and TRBJ1-1, with TRBD1 matching over 7 bases. With 0 bases clipped from V and 3 bases from J, the junction kept 14 bases outside the gene matches. The CDR3 has 18 amino acids. From germline, CDR1 is SGHRS and CDR2 YFSETQ. CDR3 in amino acids: CASSLAKLTGRVYTEAFF. CDR3 DNA: TGCGCCAGCAGCTTGGCCAAGCTGACAGGGAGGGTCTACACTGAAGCTTTCTTT.

The gene calls are TRBV7-8 and TRBJ2-2, with D unresolved. This CDR3 contains 14 residues. V was shortened by 4 bases and J by 4 bases, with 10 bases between the two germline ends. Germline CDR1 is SGHVS and CDR2 is FQNEAQ. In DNA form, the CDR3 reads TGTGCCAGCAGCTCCTCACCCGGCACCGGGGAGCTGTTTTTT. Residues: CASSSSPGTGELFF.

The chain has TRBV30 and TRBJ2-7, with 7 bases lining up with TRBD2. The V segment lost 0 bases and the J segment 0 bases; nucleotides outside the gene matches: 8. CDR1 and CDR2 from the germline V gene are GTSNPN and SVGIG (reference sequence). The CDR3 spans 16 residues. CDR3 sequence: CAWSVQWRESSYEQYF. The CDR3 nucleotides are TGTGCCTGGAGTGTACAGTGGCGGGAGAGCTCCTACGAGCAGTACTTC.

This clone was picked up one time. J is TRBJ2-2 and V is TRBV7-6; TRBD2 matches at 8 bases. CDR1 is SGHVS and CDR2 is FNYEAQ in the germline V gene. Losses at the gene ends were 4 bases for V and 0 bases for J; bases not matched to a gene: 4. The CDR3 has 16 residues. As DNA, the CDR3 is TGTGCCAGCAGCTCGACTAGCGCCTCGAACACCGGGGAGCTGTTTTTT. Translating it yields CASSSTSASNTGELFF. Complete variable domain (other parts from reference TRBV7-6 and TRBJ2-2): GAGVSQSPRYKVTKRGQDVALRCDPISGHVSLYWYRQALGQGPEFLTYFNYEAQQDKSGLPNDRFSAERPEGSISTLTIQRTEQRDSAMYRCASSSTSASNTGELFFGEGSRLTVL.

The rearrangement uses TRBV27 and TRBJ1-1; 7 nucleotides match TRBD1. CDR1 and CDR2 from the germline V gene are MNHEY and SMNVEV (reference sequence). The CDR3 sequence is 18 residues long. The trim removed 5 bases at V and 4 bases at J, leaving 19 bases unmatched. The CDR3 coding sequence is TGTGCCAGCAGTCCATACGTCGCACAGGGGTGGAGTAGCACTGAAGCTTTCTTT. Translating it yields CASSPYVAQGWSSTEAFF.

CDR3 nucleotide sequence: TGTGCCAGCAGCCAATTCCCCAGGGCACAGGGTTCCCGCTATGGCTACACCTTC. This sequence encodes CASSQFPRAQGSRYGYTF. The V gene is TRBV3-1 (or the pseudogene TRBV3-2), the J gene TRBJ1-2, with D maybe TRBD1 (6 bases). The ends were cut back, 2 bases at V and 4 bases at J, with 23 bases in the middle. The CDR3 length is 18 residues. The germline gives CDR1 LGHDT, CDR2 YNNKEL (reference sequence).